One and the same sample provided the 21 T cell receptor beta chains below, sequenced in a study of molecular identifiers for immune sequencing clone quantification. Each CDR3 protein gets one entry after TCRdb re-called the PCR reads with MiXCR. The sample lists roughly 97,000 distinct CDR3 sequences; more than 20% were seen once. The sample was naive CD8+ T cells from blood, with Jurkat cell RNA spiked in. Subset of the sample: FACS-sorted CD8+CD4-CCR7+CD45RA+ naive T cells. Receptor source: a human donor in good health. Some libraries in this study had Jurkat cell RNA spiked in.

This clonotype was detected ten times or more. The V gene is TRBV20-1, the J gene TRBJ2-3; D perhaps matches TRBD2 (6 bases). This CDR3 region has 13 residues. CDR1 is DFQATT and CDR2 is SNEGSKA in the germline V gene (reference sequence). Trimming took off 8 bases at V and 6 bases at J, with 18 bases between the two ends. The CDR3 nucleotides are TGCAGTCCATTCTCTCCGGGGGACGATACGCAGTATTTT. Translated, it gives CSPFSPGDDTQYF.

As concerns this clonotype: Being one base from a much bigger clone, this may be a read error. V is TRBV4-1 and J is TRBJ2-3; no clear D. CDR1 is MGHRA and CDR2 is YSYEKL in the germline V gene. The CDR3 consists of 15 residues. The CDR3 sequence is CASNQDITSTDTQYF. CDR3 coding DNA: TGCGCCAGCAACCAAGATATAACTAGCACAGATACGCAGTATTTT.

The sample holds one count of this clonotype. A much larger clonotype is one base distant, so this may be a read error. The V and J genes are TRBV6-5 and TRBJ2-3; 8 bases align to TRBD1. The CDR3 covers 17 residues. CDR1 and CDR2 (germline): MNHEY, SVGAGI. V dropped 4 bases and J dropped 4; count of bases not matched to a gene: 13. The CDR3 DNA follows: TGTGCCAGCAGTTGCACTGGGACAGGCGTTGGTTCAGATACGCAGTATTTT. This gives the protein CASSCTGTGVGSDTQYF.

In this sample, this clonotype turned up many times. The V and J genes are TRBV29-1 and TRBJ1-1; D gene unclear. The CDR3 has 12 residues. Germline loops: CDR1 SQVTM, CDR2 ANQGSEA. The V and J ends lost 6 bases and 10 bases respectively, with 18 bases between them. CDR3 DNA sequence: TGCAGCGTCCCCCAGACGCCGGAGGGAGCTTTCTTT. Translating gives CSVPQTPEGAFF.

The chain employs TRBV10-3 and TRBJ2-1; the D is unclear. V was clipped by 3 bases and J by 6 bases, with 9 bases between them. CDR1 is ENHRY, CDR2 SYGVKD, per germline. This CDR3 spans 13 amino acids. For the CDR3, the DNA is TGTGCCATCAGTGAATCTAGTTTCAATGAGCAGTTCTTC. Its translation is CAISESSFNEQFF.

In this sample, this clonotype turned up many times. The J gene is TRBJ1-6, the V gene TRBV4-3; no definite D call. This CDR3 spans 14 amino acids. Per germline, CDR1 LGHNA and CDR2 YSLEER. The V end was cut by 2 bases, the J end by 5 bases, with 7 bases between. CDR3 protein: CASSQNRDNSPLHF. The CDR3 DNA reads as TGCGCCAGCAGCCAAAACAGAGATAATTCACCCCTCCACTTT.

CDR3 DNA: TGCGCCAGCCAACCCGCACGGGACAGTGCTACCTACGAGCAGTACTTC. Its protein product is CASQPARDSATYEQYF. The rearrangement uses TRBV5-1 and TRBJ2-7; 7 nucleotides match TRBD1. With V trimmed by 7 bases and J by 2 bases, 15 bases remained unmatched. Germline-derived CDR1 and CDR2 are SGHRS and YFSETQ. This CDR3 comprises 16 residues.

This clonotype was seen at least ten times. The CDR3, as DNA: TGTGCCAGCAGCTCCCGGACAGTCCGGGAAGAAAAACTGTTTTTT. This codes for CASSSRTVREEKLFF. The rearrangement joins TRBV7-9 to TRBJ1-4; possibly TRBD1 for D (6 bases). The ends were cut back, 4 bases at V and 8 bases at J, with 17 bases in the middle. The CDR3 length is 15 residues. Germline CDR1 and CDR2: SEHNR and FQNEAQ (reference sequence).

The sample holds many counts of this clonotype. The rearrangement joins TRBV6-5 to TRBJ1-1, with 7 nucleotides matching TRBD1. Germline lookup yields CDR1 MNHEY and CDR2 SVGAGI. With 5 bases clipped from V and 4 bases from J, the junction kept 7 bases outside the gene matches. The CDR3 covers 14 residues. CDR3 in amino acids: CASSLTGTGTEAFF. The CDR3, as DNA: TGTGCCAGCAGTCTGACAGGGACCGGCACTGAAGCTTTCTTT.

This clonotype came up many times. V usage is TRBV11-2 and J usage is TRBJ1-1, with D hard to call. From germline, CDR1 is SGHAT and CDR2 FQNNGV. The V gene lost 5 bases and the J gene lost 6 bases, with 7 bases spanning the gap. The CDR3 totals 11 residues. The CDR3 loop is CASSRWAEAFF. CDR3 sequence (DNA): TGTGCCAGCAGCCGGTGGGCTGAAGCTTTCTTT.

V gene TRBV28 combines with J gene TRBJ1-1, with 9 bases lining up with TRBD1. CDR1 and CDR2 from the germline V gene are MDHEN and SYDVKM. The CDR3 spans 15 residues. V lost 6 bases and J lost 0; bases outside the gene matches: 5. The CDR3 loop is CASSDGTGMNTEAFF. The DNA for the CDR3 is TGTGCCAGCAGCGACGGGACAGGGATGAACACTGAAGCTTTCTTT.

In this sample, this clonotype turned up a few times. The rearrangement uses TRBV20-1 and TRBJ2-5; a possible D gene is TRBD1 (5 bases). Germline V CDR1 and CDR2: DFQATT, SNEGSKA (reference sequence). The CDR3 loop spans 14 amino acids. Trimming removed 1 base at V and 0 bases at J, with 9 bases between. The CDR3 DNA sequence: TGCAGTGCTAGAGGATCAGGGCACCAAGAGACCCAGTACTTC. It specifies CSARGSGHQETQYF.

The chain uses TRBV6-2 or TRBV6-3 and TRBJ2-1, with TRBD2 matching over 11 bases. This CDR3 is 18 amino acids long. Germline values: CDR1 MNHEY, CDR2 SVGEGT. Trimming took 2 bases from V and 0 from J; bases not matched to a gene: 6. Here the CDR3 reads CASSYVPGLAVSYNEQFF. CDR3 DNA sequence: TGTGCCAGCAGTTACGTTCCGGGACTAGCGGTCTCCTACAATGAGCAGTTCTTC.

The V call is TRBV27, the J call TRBJ2-7; D is uncertain. The germline V and J ends were trimmed by 3 bases and 9 bases, with 15 bases remaining between them. The CDR3 spans 13 residues. Germline assignment: CDR1 MNHEY and CDR2 SMNVEV (reference sequence). The CDR3 reads CASSLESSSAQYF. The CDR3 nucleotides read TGTGCCAGCAGTTTGGAATCCTCCTCCGCGCAGTACTTC.

This clonotype occurred once. A read error may explain this, as a much larger clone is one base away. This chain uses TRBV7-9 with TRBJ2-5, with 10 nucleotides matching TRBD2. CDR1 is SEHNR, CDR2 FQNEAQ, per germline (reference sequence). Trimming cost V 4 bases and J 7 bases; bases outside gene matches: 9. The CDR3 contains 15 residues. Here the CDR3 reads CASSYGTSVEVTQYF. In DNA form, the CDR3 reads TGTGCCAGCAGCTACGGGACTAGCGTCGAGGTGACCCAGTACTTC.

This clonotype was seen ten or more times. This chain uses TRBV21-1 with TRBJ2-7. TRBV21-1 is flagged as a pseudogene. This CDR3 has 15 residues. The CDR3 spells CASSKVREGPYEQYF. CDR3 sequence (DNA): TGTGCCAGCAGCAAAGTTCGGGAGGGGCCCTACGAGCAGTACTTC.

This clonotype was observed a few times. As DNA, the CDR3 is TGTGCCAGCAGCGGCTACACTGATACGCAGTATTTT. It translates to CASSGYTDTQYF. The rearrangement joins TRBV7-6 to TRBJ2-3; D is undetermined. CDR3 length equals 12 residues. Trimming left V 5 bases short and J 6 bases short, with 9 bases between. Germline lookup yields CDR1 SGHVS and CDR2 FNYEAQ.

This clonotype was picked up a small number of times. A much bigger clone sits one base away, suggesting this may be a read error. V and J are TRBV7-9 and TRBJ2-7; 7 bases map to TRBD1. The CDR3 sequence is 14 residues long. Germline V lookup: CDR1 SEHNR, CDR2 FQNEAQ (reference sequence). CDR3 residues: CASSLDRVLYEQHF. In DNA, the CDR3 is TGTGCCAGCAGCCTTGACAGGGTCCTCTACGAGCAGCACTTC.

This clonotype was seen a handful of times. This rearrangement joins TRBV27 to TRBJ2-1, with 9 bases that match TRBD1. V shed 4 bases and J 4 bases; nucleotides not matched to a gene: 8. Germline V lookup: CDR1 MNHEY, CDR2 SMNVEV (reference sequence). The CDR3 runs to 16 residues. CDR3 amino acids: CASSSETGGYYNEQFF. Here the CDR3 DNA reads TGTGCCAGCAGTTCCGAGACAGGGGGGTATTACAATGAGCAGTTCTTC.

Concerning this clonotype itself: It is likely a read error, because the conserved phenylalanine at the end of the CDR3 is missing. The chain has TRBV29-1 and TRBJ2-3, with D hard to call. This CDR3 has 11 residues. Germline CDR1 is SQVTM and CDR2 is ANQGSEA. The V end lost 2 bases, the J end lost 6 bases, and 6 bases lay between the germline ends. The CDR3 region has the DNA TGCAGCGTTGAAACCCCGGATACGCAGTATATT. Amino acid sequence: CSVETPDTQYI.

The sample holds many counts of this clonotype. The chain has TRBV4-1 and TRBJ1-6; D might be TRBD1 (6 bases). CDR3 size: 15 residues. Trimming took 1 base from V and 4 from J, leaving 8 bases between them. The V gene's germline CDR1 is MGHRA and CDR2 YSYEKL. The CDR3 loop is CASSQGTAYNSPLHF. The CDR3 DNA is TGCGCCAGCAGCCAAGGGACAGCTTATAATTCACCCCTCCACTTT.